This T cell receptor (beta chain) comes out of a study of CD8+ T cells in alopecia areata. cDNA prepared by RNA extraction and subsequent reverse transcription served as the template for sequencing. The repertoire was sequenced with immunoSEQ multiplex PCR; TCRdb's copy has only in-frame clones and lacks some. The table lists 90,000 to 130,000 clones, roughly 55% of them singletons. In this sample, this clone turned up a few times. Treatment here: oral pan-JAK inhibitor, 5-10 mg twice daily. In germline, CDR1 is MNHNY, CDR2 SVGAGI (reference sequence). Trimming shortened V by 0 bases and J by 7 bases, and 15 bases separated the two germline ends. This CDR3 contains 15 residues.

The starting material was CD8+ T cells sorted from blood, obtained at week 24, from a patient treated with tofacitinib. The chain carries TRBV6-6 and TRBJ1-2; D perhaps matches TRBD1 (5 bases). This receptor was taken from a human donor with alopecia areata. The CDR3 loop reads CASSYSGQGDGGYTF. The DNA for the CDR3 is TGTGCCAGCAGTTACTCGGGGCAGGGTGACGGTGGCTACACCTTC.